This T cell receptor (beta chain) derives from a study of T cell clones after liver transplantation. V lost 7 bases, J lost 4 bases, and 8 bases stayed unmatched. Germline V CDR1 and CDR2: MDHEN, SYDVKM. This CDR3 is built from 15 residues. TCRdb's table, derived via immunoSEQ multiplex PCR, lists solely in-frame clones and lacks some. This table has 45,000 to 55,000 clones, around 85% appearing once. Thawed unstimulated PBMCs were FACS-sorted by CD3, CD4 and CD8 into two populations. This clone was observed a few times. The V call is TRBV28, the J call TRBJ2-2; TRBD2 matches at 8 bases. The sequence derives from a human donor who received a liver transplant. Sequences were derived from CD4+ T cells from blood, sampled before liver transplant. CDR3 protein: CASTAGGGVTGELFF. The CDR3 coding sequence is TGTGCCAGCACTGCGGGGGGCGGGGTCACCGGGGAGCTGTTTTTT.